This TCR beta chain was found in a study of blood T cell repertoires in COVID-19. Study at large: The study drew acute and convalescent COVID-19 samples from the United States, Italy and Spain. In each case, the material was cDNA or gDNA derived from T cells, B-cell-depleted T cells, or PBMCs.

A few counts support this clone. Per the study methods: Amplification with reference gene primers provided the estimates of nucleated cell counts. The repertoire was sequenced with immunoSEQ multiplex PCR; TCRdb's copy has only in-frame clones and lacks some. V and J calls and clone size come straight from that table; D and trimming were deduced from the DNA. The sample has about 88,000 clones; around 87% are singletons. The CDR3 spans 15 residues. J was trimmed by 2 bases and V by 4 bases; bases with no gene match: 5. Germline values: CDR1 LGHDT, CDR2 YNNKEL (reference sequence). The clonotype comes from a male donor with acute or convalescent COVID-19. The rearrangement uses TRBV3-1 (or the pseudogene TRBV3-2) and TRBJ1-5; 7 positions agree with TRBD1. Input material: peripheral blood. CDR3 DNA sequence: TGTGCCAGCAGCCCCACAGGGGCTGGCAATCAGCCCCAGCATTTT. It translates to CASSPTGAGNQPQHF.